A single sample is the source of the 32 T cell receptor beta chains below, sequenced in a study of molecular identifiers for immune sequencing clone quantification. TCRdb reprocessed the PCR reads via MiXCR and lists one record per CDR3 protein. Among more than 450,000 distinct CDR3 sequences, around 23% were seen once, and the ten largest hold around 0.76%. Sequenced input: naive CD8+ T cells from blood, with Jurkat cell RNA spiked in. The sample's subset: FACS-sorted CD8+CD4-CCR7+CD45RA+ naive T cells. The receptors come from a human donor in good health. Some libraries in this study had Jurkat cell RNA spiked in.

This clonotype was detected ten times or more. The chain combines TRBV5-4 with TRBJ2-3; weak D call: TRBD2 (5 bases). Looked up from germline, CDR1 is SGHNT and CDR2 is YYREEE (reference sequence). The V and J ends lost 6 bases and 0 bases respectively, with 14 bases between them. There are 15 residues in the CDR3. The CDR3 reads CASKTEASSTDTQYF. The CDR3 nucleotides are TGTGCCAGCAAAACGGAGGCCAGTAGCACAGATACGCAGTATTTT.

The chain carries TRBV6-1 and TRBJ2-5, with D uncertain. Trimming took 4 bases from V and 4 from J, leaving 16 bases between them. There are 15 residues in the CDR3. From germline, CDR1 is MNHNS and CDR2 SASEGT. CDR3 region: CASSGPPPRGETQYF. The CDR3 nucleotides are TGTGCCAGCAGTGGGCCGCCCCCCAGAGGAGAGACCCAGTACTTC.

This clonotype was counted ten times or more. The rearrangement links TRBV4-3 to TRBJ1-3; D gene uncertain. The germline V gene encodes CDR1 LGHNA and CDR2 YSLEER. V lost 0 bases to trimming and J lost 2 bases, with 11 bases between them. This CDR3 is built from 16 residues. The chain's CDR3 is CASSQDLGFAGNTIYF. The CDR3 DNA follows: TGCGCCAGCAGCCAAGATTTAGGGTTTGCTGGAAACACCATATATTTT.

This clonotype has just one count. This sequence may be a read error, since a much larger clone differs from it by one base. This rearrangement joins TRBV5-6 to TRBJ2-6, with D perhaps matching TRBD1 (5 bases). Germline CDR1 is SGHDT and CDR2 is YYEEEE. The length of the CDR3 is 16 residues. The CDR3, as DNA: TGTGCCAGCAGCTTCCTGGGGCTCTCTGGGGCCAACATCCTGACTTTC. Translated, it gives CASSFLGLSGANILTF.

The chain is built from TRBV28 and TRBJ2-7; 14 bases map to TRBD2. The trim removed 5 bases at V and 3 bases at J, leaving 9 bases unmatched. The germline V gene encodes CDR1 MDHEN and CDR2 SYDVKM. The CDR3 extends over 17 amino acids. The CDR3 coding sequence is TGTGCCAGCAGTATCACGGGACTAGCGGGAGCCTTCTACGAGCAGTACTTC. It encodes CASSITGLAGAFYEQYF.

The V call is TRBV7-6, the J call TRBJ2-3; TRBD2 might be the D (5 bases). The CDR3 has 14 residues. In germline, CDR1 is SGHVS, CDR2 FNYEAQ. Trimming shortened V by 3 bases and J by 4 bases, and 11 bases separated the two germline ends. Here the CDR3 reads CASSFQRFPDTQYF. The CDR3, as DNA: TGTGCCAGCAGCTTTCAGCGGTTCCCAGATACGCAGTATTTT.

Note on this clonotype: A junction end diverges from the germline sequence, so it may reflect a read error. Here the CDR3 reads CASSQDGRVNTEVFF. DNA of the CDR3: TGCGCCAGCAGCCAAGATGGGCGGGTGAACACTGAAGTTTTCTTT. The V gene is TRBV4-1, the J gene TRBJ1-1; no definite D call. The CDR3 totals 15 residues. Germline V CDR1 and CDR2: MGHRA, YSYEKL.

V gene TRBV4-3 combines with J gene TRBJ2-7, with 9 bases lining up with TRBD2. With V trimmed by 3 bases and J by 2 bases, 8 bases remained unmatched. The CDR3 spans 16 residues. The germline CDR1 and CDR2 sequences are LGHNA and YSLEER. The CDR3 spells CASSHGLARATYEQYF. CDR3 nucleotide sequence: TGCGCCAGCAGCCACGGACTAGCGCGGGCGACCTACGAGCAGTACTTC.

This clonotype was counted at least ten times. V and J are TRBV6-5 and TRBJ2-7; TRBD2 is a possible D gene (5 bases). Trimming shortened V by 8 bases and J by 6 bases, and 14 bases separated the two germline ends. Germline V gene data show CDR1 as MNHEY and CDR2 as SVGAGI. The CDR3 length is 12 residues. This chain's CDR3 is CASGNGVGEQYF. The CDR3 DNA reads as TGTGCCAGCGGAAACGGGGTTGGCGAGCAGTACTTC.

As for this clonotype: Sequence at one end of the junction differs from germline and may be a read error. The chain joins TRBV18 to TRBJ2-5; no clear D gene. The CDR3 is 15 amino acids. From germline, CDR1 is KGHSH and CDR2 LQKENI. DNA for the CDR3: TGTGCCAGCTCACCCTTGATAACTCCACAAGAGCCCCCGTCCTTC. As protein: CASSPLITPQEPPSF.

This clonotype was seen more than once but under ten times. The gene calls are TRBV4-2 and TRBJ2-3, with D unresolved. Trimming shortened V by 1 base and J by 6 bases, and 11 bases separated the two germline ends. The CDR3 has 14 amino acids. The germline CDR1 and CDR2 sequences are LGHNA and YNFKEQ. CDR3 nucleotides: TGTGCCAGCAGCCAAGTCGATTATTCGGATACGCAGTATTTT. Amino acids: CASSQVDYSDTQYF.

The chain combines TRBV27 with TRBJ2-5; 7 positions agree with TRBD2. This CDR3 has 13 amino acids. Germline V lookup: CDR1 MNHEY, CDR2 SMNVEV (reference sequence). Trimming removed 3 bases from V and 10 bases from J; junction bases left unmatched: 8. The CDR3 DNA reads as TGTGCCAGCAGTTTGGGCGGGAGTAATGACCAGTACTTC. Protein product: CASSLGGSNDQYF.

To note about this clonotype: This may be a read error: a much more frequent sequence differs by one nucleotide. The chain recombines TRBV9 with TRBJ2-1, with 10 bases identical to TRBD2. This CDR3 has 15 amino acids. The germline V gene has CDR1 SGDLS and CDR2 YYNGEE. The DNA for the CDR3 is TGTGTCAGCAGCCAGAGCGGGGGGGCCTACAATGAGCAGTTCTTC. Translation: CVSSQSGGAYNEQFF.

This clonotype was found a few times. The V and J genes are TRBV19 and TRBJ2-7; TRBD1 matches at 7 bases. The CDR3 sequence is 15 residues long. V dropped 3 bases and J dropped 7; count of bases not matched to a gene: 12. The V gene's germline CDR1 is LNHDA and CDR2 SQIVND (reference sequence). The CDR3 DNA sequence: TGTGCCAGTAGTATGGACCTGGGGACAGCCCTAGAGCAGTACTTC. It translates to CASSMDLGTALEQYF.

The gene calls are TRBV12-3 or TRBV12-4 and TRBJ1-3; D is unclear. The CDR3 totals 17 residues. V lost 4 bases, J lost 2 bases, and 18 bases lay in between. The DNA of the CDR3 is TGTGCCAGCAGTTCGACAATAGGAGCACATGCTGGAAACACCATATATTTT. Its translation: CASSSTIGAHAGNTIYF.

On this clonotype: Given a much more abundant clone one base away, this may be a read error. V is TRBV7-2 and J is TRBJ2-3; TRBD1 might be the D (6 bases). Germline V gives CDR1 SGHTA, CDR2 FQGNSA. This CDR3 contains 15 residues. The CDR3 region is CASSSLVRGTNTQYF. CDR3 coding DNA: TGTGCCAGCAGCAGCTTGGTCAGGGGCACAAATACGCAGTATTTT. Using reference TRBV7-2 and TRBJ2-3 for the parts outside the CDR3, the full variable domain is GAGVSQSPSNKVTEKGKDVELRCDPISGHTALYWYRQSLGQGLEFLIYFQGNSAPDKSGLPSDRFSAERTGGSVSTLTIQRTQQEDSAVYLCASSSLVRGTNTQYFGPGTRLTVL.

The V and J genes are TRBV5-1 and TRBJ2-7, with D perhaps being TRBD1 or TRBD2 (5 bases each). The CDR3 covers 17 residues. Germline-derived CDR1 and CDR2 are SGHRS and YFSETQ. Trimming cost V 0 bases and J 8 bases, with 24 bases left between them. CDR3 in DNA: TGCGCCAGCAGCTTGGACGGGTGGGCAAAAAGGGACGGGCAGCAGTACTTC. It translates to CASSLDGWAKRDGQQYF.

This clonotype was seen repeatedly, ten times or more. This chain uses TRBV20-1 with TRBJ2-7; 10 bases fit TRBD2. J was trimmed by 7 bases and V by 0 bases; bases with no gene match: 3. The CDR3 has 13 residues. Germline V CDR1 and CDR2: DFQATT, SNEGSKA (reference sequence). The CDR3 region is CSARDLLAGEQYF. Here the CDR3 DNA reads TGCAGTGCTAGAGATCTACTAGCGGGGGAGCAGTACTTC.

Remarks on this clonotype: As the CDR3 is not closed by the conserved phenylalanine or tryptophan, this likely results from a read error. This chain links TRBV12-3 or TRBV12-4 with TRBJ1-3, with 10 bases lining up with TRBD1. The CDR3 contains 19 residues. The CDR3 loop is CASSDWDRGSSTPGNIIYY. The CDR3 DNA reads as TGTGCCAGCAGTGATTGGGACAGGGGATCCTCCACGCCGGGAAACATCATATATTAT.

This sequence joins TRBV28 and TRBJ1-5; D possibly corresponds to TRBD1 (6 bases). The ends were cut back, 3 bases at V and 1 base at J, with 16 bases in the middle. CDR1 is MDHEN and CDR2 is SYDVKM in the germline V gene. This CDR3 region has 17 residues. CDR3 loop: CASSFPQTGRSNQPQHF. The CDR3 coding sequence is TGTGCCAGCAGTTTCCCACAGACAGGCCGGAGCAATCAGCCCCAGCATTTT.

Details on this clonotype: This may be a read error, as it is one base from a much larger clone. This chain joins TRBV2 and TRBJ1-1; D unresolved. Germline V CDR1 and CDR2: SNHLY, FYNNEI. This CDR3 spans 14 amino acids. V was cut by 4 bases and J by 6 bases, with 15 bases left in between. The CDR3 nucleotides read TGTGCCAGCAGTGGGGAATTATTGGAGCCTGAAGCTTTCTTT. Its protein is CASSGELLEPEAFF.

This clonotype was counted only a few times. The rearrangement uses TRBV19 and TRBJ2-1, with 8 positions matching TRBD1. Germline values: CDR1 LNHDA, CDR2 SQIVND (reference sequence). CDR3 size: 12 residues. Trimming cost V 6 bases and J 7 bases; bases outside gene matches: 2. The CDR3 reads CASRTGVNEQFF. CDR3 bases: TGTGCCAGTAGGACAGGGGTGAATGAGCAGTTCTTC. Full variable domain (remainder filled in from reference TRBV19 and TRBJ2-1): DGGITQSPKYLFRKEGQNVTLSCEQNLNHDAMYWYRQDPGQGLRLIYYSQIVNDFQKGDIAEGYSVSREKKESFPLTVTSAQKNPTAFYLCASRTGVNEQFFGPGTRLTVL.

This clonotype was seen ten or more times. For the CDR3, the DNA is TGTGCCAGCCGGCGTGGGAGGTTCCCCCAAAACATTCAGTACTTC. Translating it yields CASRRGRFPQNIQYF. This sequence joins TRBV28 and TRBJ2-4; tentative D call: TRBD2 (6 bases). Trimming removed 8 bases at V and 5 bases at J, with 19 bases between. Germline CDR1 and CDR2: MDHEN and SYDVKM. The CDR3 sequence is 15 residues long.

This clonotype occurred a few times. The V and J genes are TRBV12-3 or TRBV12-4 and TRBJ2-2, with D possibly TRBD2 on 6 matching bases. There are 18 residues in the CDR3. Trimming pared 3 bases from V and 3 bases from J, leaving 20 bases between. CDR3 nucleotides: TGTGCCAGCAGTTTTCAAACAGGAGGGGAGTCGCACACCGGGGAGCTGTTTTTT. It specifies CASSFQTGGESHTGELFF.

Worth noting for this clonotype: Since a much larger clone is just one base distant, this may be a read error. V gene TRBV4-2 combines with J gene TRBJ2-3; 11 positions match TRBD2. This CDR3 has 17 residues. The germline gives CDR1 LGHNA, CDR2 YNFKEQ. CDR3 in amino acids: CASGQDSTSGVTDTQYF. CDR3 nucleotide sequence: TGTGCCAGCGGCCAAGACTCGACTAGCGGGGTCACAGATACGCAGTATTTT.

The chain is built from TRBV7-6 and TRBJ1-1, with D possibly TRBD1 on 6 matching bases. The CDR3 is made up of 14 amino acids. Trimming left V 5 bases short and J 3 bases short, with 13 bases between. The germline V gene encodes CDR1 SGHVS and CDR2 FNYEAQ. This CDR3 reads CASSTLAGDTEAFF. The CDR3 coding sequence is TGTGCCAGCAGCACCCTCGCAGGGGACACTGAAGCTTTCTTT.

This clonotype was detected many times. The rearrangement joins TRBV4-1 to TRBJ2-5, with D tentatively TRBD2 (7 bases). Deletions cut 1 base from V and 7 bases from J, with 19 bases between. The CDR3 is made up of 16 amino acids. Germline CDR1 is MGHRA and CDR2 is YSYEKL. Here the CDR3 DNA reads TGCGCCAGCAGCCAAGTTGTGGCGGGGGCCCACGGGACCCAGTACTTC. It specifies CASSQVVAGAHGTQYF.

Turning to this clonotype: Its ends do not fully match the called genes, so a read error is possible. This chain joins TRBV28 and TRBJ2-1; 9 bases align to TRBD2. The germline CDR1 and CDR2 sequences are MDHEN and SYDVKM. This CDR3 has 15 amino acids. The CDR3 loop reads CASSYTSGSHNERFF. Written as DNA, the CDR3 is TGTGCCAGCAGCTACACTAGCGGGTCCCACAATGAGCGGTTCTTC.

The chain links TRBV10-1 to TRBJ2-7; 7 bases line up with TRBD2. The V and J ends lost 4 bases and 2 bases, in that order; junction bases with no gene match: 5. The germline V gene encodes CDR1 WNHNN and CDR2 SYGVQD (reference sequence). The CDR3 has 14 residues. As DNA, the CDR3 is TGCGCCAGCAGTGCCAGCGGGAAAACCTACGAGCAGTACTTC. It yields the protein CASSASGKTYEQYF.

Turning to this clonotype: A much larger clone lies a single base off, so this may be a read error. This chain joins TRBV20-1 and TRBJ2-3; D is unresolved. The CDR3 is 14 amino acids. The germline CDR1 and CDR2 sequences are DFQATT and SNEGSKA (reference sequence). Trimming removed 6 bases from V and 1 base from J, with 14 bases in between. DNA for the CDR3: TGCAGTGCCGTCTCTCTCGTCGGCACAGATACGCAGTATTTT. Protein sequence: CSAVSLVGTDTQYF.

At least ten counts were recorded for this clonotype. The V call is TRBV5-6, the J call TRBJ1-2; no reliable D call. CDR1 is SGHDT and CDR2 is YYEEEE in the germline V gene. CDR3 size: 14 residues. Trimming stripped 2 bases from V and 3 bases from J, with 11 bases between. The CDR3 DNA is TGTGCCAGCAGCTTATCCACGGCCTACTATGGCTACACCTTC. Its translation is CASSLSTAYYGYTF.

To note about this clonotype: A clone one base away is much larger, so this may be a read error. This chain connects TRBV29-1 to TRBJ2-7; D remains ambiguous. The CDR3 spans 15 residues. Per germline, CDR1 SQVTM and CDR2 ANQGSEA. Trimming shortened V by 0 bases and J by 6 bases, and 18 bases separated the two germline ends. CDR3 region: CSVEDYGQVGLEQYF. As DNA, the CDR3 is TGCAGCGTTGAAGATTACGGCCAGGTAGGTCTCGAGCAGTACTTC.